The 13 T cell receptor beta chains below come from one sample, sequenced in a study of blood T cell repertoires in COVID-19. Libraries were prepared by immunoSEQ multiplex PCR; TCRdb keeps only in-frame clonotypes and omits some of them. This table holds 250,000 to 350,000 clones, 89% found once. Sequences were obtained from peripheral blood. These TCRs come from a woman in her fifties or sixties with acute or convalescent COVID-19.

CDR3 sequence: CASSLGGGSEAFF. CDR3 in DNA: TGTGCCAGCAGCTTAGGAGGGGGCAGTGAAGCTTTCTTT. The rearrangement links TRBV7-2 to TRBJ1-1; 7 nucleotides align to TRBD1. V dropped 1 base and J dropped 7; count of bases not matched to a gene: 3. Germline CDR1 reads SGHTA; CDR2 reads FQGNSA. The CDR3 consists of 13 residues.

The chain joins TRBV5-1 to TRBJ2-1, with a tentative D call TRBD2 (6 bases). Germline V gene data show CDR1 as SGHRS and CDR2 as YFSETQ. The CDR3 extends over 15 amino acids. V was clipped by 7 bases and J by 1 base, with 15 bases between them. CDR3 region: CASRLGTASYNEQFF. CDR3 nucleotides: TGCGCCAGCCGACTTGGGACTGCATCCTACAATGAGCAGTTCTTC.

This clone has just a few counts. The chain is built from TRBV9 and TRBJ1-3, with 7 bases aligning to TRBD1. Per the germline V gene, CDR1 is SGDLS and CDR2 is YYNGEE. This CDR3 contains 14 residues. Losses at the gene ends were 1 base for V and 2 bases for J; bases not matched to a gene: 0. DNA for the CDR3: TGTGCCAGCAGCGTAACAGGGGCTGGAAACACCATATATTTT. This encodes CASSVTGAGNTIYF.

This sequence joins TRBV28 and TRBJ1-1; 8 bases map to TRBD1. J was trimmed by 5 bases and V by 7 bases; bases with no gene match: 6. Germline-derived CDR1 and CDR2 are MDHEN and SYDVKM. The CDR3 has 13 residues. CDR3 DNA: TGTGCCAGCAATACAGGGGGGAGAACTGAAGCTTTCTTT. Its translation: CASNTGGRTEAFF.

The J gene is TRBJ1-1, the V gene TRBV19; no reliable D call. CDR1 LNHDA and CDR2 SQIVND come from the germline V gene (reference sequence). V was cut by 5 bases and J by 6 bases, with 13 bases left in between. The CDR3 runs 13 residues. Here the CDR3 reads CASSAGSGAEAFF. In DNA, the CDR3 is TGTGCCAGTAGTGCGGGATCCGGGGCTGAAGCTTTCTTT.

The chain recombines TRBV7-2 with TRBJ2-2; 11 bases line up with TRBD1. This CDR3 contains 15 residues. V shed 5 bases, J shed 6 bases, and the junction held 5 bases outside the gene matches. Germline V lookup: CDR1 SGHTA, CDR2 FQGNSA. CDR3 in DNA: TGTGCCAGCAGCCGGACAGGGGGCGTCTCCGGGGAGCTGTTTTTT. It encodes CASSRTGGVSGELFF.

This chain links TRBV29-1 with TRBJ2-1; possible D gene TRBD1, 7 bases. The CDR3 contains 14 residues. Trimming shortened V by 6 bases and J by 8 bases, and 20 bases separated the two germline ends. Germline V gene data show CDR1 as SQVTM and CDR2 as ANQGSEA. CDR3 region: CSVPTGFTGDEQFF. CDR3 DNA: TGCAGCGTCCCGACAGGGTTCACGGGAGATGAGCAGTTCTTC.

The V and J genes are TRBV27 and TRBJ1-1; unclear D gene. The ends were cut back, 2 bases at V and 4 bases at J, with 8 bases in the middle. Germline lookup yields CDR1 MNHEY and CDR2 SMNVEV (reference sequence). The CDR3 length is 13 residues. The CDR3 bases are TGTGCCAGCAGTTTACAGCGGCGCACTGAAGCTTTCTTT. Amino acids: CASSLQRRTEAFF.

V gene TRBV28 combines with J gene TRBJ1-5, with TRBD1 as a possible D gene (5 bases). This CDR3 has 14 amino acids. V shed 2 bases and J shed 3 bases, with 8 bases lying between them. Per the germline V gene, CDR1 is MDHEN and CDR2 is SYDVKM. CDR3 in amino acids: CASSLSGANQPQHF. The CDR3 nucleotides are TGTGCCAGCAGTTTAAGCGGGGCCAATCAGCCCCAGCATTTT.

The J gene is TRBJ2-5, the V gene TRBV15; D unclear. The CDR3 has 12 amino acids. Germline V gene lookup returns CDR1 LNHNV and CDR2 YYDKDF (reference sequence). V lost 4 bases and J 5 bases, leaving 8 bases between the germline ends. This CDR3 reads CATSTGLETQYF. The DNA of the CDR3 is TGTGCCACCAGCACAGGCCTCGAGACCCAGTACTTC.

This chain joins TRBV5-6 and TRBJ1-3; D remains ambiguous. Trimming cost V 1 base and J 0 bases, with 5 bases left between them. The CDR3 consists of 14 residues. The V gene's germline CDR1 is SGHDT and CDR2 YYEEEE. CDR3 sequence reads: CASSLTASGNTIYF. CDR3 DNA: TGTGCCAGCAGCTTGACAGCCTCTGGAAACACCATATATTTT.

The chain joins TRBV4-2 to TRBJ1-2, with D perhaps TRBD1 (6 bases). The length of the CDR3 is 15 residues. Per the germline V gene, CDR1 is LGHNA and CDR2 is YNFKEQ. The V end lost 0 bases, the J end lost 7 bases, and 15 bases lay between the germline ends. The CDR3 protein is CASSQDLTGMRGYTF. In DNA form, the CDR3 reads TGTGCCAGCAGCCAAGATCTAACAGGGATGCGTGGCTACACCTTC.

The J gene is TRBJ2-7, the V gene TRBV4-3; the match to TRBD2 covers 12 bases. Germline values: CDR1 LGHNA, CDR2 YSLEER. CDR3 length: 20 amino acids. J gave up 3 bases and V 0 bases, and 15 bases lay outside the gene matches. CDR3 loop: CASSQDQGRLAGGPHYEQYF. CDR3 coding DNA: TGCGCCAGCAGCCAAGATCAAGGACGTCTAGCGGGAGGGCCTCACTACGAGCAGTACTTC.